Listed below are T cell receptor beta chains from one sample, sequenced in a study of identical twins. TCRdb called the 5' RACE reads again in MiXCR, with one record for every CDR3 protein. Altogether more than 250,000 distinct CDR3 sequences are present, 6.5% to 9.5% being singletons, with the ten largest covering roughly 2.1%. This sample also belongs to another study, concerning yellow fever vaccine responses in identical twins.

The sequenced sample consisted of memory (CD45RO+) T cells sorted from blood. The receptors stem from a woman in her late teens or twenties in good health. Both conserved end residues are part of each CDR3. The order of the fields is D gene, J gene, clone size, V gene, CDR3 DNA, CDR3 protein. A D gene is named only where the DNA matches it firmly. Only some rows state a clone size, as once, few, many or a class for expanded clones.

>TRBD1|TRBJ1-3|many|TRBV5-1
TGCGCCAGCAGCTTGGCGCCCACAGGGGCTGGCGGAAACACCATATATTTT
CASSLAPTGAGGNTIYF
>.|TRBJ1-2|.|TRBV28
TGTGCCAGCAGTGAAGGGAGAACCCCCTATGGCTACACCTTC
CASSEGRTPYGYTF
>TRBD2|TRBJ2-5|.|TRBV20-1
TGCAGTGCTATTGGTGGGGCGGGAGCCCCTGGAAGGAAAGAGACCCAGTACTTC
CSAIGGAGAPGRKETQYF
>TRBD1|TRBJ1-2|few|TRBV12-3/TRBV12-4
TGTGCCAGCAGTAAAGGGACAGGGGCTTCGACCTATGGCTACACCTTC
CASSKGTGASTYGYTF
>.|TRBJ1-1|many|TRBV14
TGTGCCAGCAGCCAAGAACCGAACACTGAAGCTTTCTTT
CASSQEPNTEAFF
>TRBD2|TRBJ2-1|few|TRBV10-3
TGTGCCTCAAGCGGGGGGGCAGGCAATGAGCAGTTCTTC
CASSGGAGNEQFF
>.|TRBJ1-1|few|TRBV12-3/TRBV12-4
TGTGCCAGCACCCTCTCCGAACATGCTAGGGAAGCTTTCTTT
CASTLSEHAREAFF
>.|TRBJ1-4|.|TRBV20-1
TGCAGTGCTAGAGGGCGGGGACCCAATGAAAAACTGTTTTTT
CSARGRGPNEKLFF
>TRBD2|TRBJ2-1|many|TRBV10-3
TGTGCCATCAGTGAGTCCAGCGGGGACGTCGATGAGCAGTTCTTC
CAISESSGDVDEQFF
>TRBD1|TRBJ2-1|many|TRBV24-1
TGTGCCACCAGTGATTTGGGGACAGGATCCTACAATGAGCAGTTCTTC
CATSDLGTGSYNEQFF
>.|TRBJ2-2|.|TRBV7-2
TGTGCCAGCAGCTTAGCCGAAATTAACACCGGGGAGCTGTTTTTT
CASSLAEINTGELFF
>TRBD2|TRBJ2-2|few|TRBV5-6
TGTGCCAGCAGCCGTCTGACTAGCGGCGGGGAGCTGTTTTTT
CASSRLTSGGELFF
>.|TRBJ2-6|few|TRBV5-1
TGCGCCAGCTTTGCGGGGCATACTGGGGCCAACGTCCTGACTTTC
CASFAGHTGANVLTF
>.|TRBJ2-1|.|TRBV6-1
TGTGCCAGCAAACGGACACAAAGCTCCTACAATGAGCAGTTCTTC
CASKRTQSSYNEQFF
>TRBD2|TRBJ2-3|.|TRBV6-5
TGTGCCAGCAGTTATCTAGCGGGAGGGCTGGCAGATACGCAGTATTTT
CASSYLAGGLADTQYF
>TRBD1|TRBJ1-5|many|TRBV7-9
TGTGCCAGCAGCTCTGACTCGGACAGGATAGCGCAGCCCCAGCATTTT
CASSSDSDRIAQPQHF
>.|TRBJ1-1|.|TRBV20-1
TGCAGTGCTAGCAGCCTTCCCCTGTGGGCTGAAGCTTTCTTT
CSASSLPLWAEAFF
>.|TRBJ2-5|few|TRBV28
TGTGCCAGCAGTTCCCGCTTAGAGGGGATGGAGACCCAGTACTTC
CASSSRLEGMETQYF